These T cell receptor beta chains were read from a single sample in a study of cytotoxic CD8 clonotypes in ibrutinib-treated CLL. The method was immunoSEQ multiplex PCR; TCRdb's version includes in-frame clones alone and lacks a portion of them. The repertoire holds 250,000 to 350,000 clones, with 60% to 80% as singletons. The starting material was PBMCs, obtained at disease progression, from a patient treated with ibrutinib. All receptors come from a human donor with chronic lymphocytic leukemia. Each CDR3 is given with its conserved first and last residue. Each record gives: D gene, V gene, clone size, J gene, CDR3 DNA, CDR3 protein. D genes are given only for firm matches. The listing skips clone size in some rows; elsewhere it reads once, few, many or a size class.

TRBD1	TRBV15	NA	TRBJ2-7	TGTGCCACCAGCAGGGACAGGGGGCCCTACGAGCAGTACTTC	CATSRDRGPYEQYF
NA	TRBV10-2	NA	TRBJ2-5	TGCGCCAGCAGTGAGCAGGGGGGCAAAGAGACCCAGTACTTC	CASSEQGGKETQYF
TRBD2	TRBV11-2	NA	TRBJ2-3	TGTGCCAGCAGCCCTAGCGGGGGGTTCACAGATACGCAGTATTTT	CASSPSGGFTDTQYF
TRBD2	TRBV7-6	NA	TRBJ2-5	TGTGCCAGCAGCCCGGGAGGCTACCCGGGGTCCCAGTACTTC	CASSPGGYPGSQYF
NA	TRBV21-1	NA	TRBJ2-1	TGTGCCAGCAGCAAAAAAACGCCCATGCCCGGGGACAGGGAGGGCTACAATGAGCAGTTCTTC	CASSKKTPMPGDREGYNEQFF
NA	TRBV5-1	NA	TRBJ2-5	TGCGCCAGCAGCTTCCAGGGGATACAAGAGACCCAGTACTTC	CASSFQGIQETQYF
NA	TRBV19	NA	TRBJ1-5	TGTGCCAGTAGTATTAGGGGACCCGCTCAGCCCCAGCATTTT	CASSIRGPAQPQHF
NA	TRBV2	NA	TRBJ2-5	TGTGCCAGCCAGGAGTGGGGCTCAGAGGAGACCCAGTACTTC	CASQEWGSEETQYF
NA	TRBV9	NA	TRBJ1-3	TGTGCCAGCAGCGTAGAGGAGGGGGGAAGCGGAAACACCATATATTTT	CASSVEEGGSGNTIYF
NA	TRBV27	NA	TRBJ1-2	TGTGCCAGCAGTCATACCTACCCATCCGTCTATGGCTACACCTTC	CASSHTYPSVYGYTF
NA	TRBV2	NA	TRBJ2-5	TGTGCCAGCAGTGAATCTGAGGGGGAGACCCAGTACTTC	CASSESEGETQYF
NA	TRBV10-3	NA	TRBJ2-5	TGTGCCATCAGTGAGTCAAGGGGCTTAAGGGAGACCCAGTACTTC	CAISESRGLRETQYF
TRBD1	TRBV10-3	NA	TRBJ2-5	TGTGCCACCGGGACAGTCAGAGAGACCCAGTACTTC	CATGTVRETQYF
NA	TRBV29-1	NA	TRBJ2-7	TGCAGCGTTGGAATCCCCGGGAATGGTCACTACGAGCAGTACTTC	CSVGIPGNGHYEQYF
TRBD2	TRBV19	NA	TRBJ2-4	TGTGCCAGTAGTATGGGGCTGGGAGGGTTAGGGTCAGGCAAAAACATTCAGTACTTC	CASSMGLGGLGSGKNIQYF
TRBD2	TRBV11-2	NA	TRBJ2-1	TGTGCCAGCAGCTTAGAGGCGCGGGGGGCCCCGTTCTTC	CASSLEARGAPFF
TRBD1	TRBV11-2	NA	TRBJ1-4	TGTGCCAGCAGCCGGACAGGGTCGGCTAATGAAAAACTGTTTTTT	CASSRTGSANEKLFF
TRBD2	TRBV19	NA	TRBJ2-1	TGTGCCAGTAGTATACCCCGCGGGACTAGAACCTACAATGAGCAGTTCTTC	CASSIPRGTRTYNEQFF
NA	TRBV27	NA	TRBJ2-5	TGTGCCAGCAGTTTAGCGGGGTCGGGGACCCAGTACTTC	CASSLAGSGTQYF
TRBD1	TRBV29-1	few	TRBJ1-6	TGCAGCGTTGAGACAGGGACGACCCTCCACTTT	CSVETGTTLHF
NA	TRBV12-5	few	TRBJ2-2	TGTGCTGCCCTTCGGACAAACCCGAACACCGGGGAGCTGTTTTTT	CAALRTNPNTGELFF
NA	TRBV15	NA	TRBJ2-1	TGTGCCACCAGCAGCCGACAGGACCCCTACAATGAGCAGTTCTTC	CATSSRQDPYNEQFF